A single TCR beta chain is shown here with its context. Its antigen is unknown. Via 5' RACE with UMI labels, TRB cDNA libraries were prepared. TCRdb re-analyzed the 5' RACE reads; it lists each CDR3 protein once, without DNA. Here the sample table reports 150,000 to 180,000 distinct CDR3 sequences. This sample was taken from a study of CXCR3-negative and CXCR3-positive naive CD8 T cells. In germline, CDR1 is MNHNY, CDR2 SVGAGI (reference sequence). The CDR3 sequence is 15 residues long. Whole-study results and caveats: CXCR3-positive naive cells had TRB CDR3s that were more hydrophobic than CXCR3-negative naive cells had. With respect to TRBV-TRBJ usage, naive CXCR3-negative and CXCR3-positive cells were similar; memory differed.

The source material was naive CXCR3+ CD8+ T cells from blood. The subset was: CD45RO-CCR7+CD27+CD95- naive CD8+ T cells expressing CXCR3 (TNR3+). The chain uses TRBV6-6 and TRBJ2-7; absent DNA, TCRdb's TRBD2 call cannot be checked. The clonotype was recovered from a human donor in good health. Some clones in this sample may be carry-over from other donors' samples. Here the CDR3 reads CASSYPQREGYEQYF.